The next 7 T cell receptor beta chains were all read from a single sample in a study of cytomegalovirus exposure and HLA in healthy donors. PCR used 60 Vbeta primers and 13 Jbeta primers. Data came from immunoSEQ multiplex PCR; TCRdb stores just in-frame clones and leaves some out. The table lists roughly 160,000 clones, approximately 77% of them singletons. Sequenced material: PBMCs. The receptors were gathered from a man aged 25-45 years in good health and CMV-seropositive.

This clone was seen a few times. The V and J genes are TRBV11-2 and TRBJ2-7, with a weak D call TRBD1 (8 bases). The germline gives CDR1 SGHAT, CDR2 FQNNGV. The CDR3 runs 15 residues. Trimming removed 3 bases at V and 5 bases at J, with 17 bases between. The CDR3 nucleotides read TGTGCCAGCAGCTTTGGACAGGGAGGGGCGGACGAGCAGTACTTC. It codes for CASSFGQGGADEQYF.

The chain is built from TRBV10-2 and TRBJ2-2; D possibly corresponds to TRBD1 (6 bases). Per germline, CDR1 WSHSY and CDR2 SAAADI. V lost 7 bases and J lost 2, with 11 bases in between. The CDR3 consists of 14 residues. The CDR3 DNA reads as TGCGCCAGCACCTTGACAGGAAACACCGGGGAGCTGTTTTTT. Amino acid sequence: CASTLTGNTGELFF.

This chain joins TRBV30 and TRBJ2-3, with D tentatively TRBD2 (6 bases). Deletions cut 4 bases from V and 6 bases from J, with 20 bases between. The CDR3 covers 15 residues. Germline CDR1 is GTSNPN and CDR2 is SVGIG (reference sequence). CDR3 nucleotides: TGTGCCTGGACCCCTTACGGGGGTTCCGCGGATACGCAGTATTTT. This gives the protein CAWTPYGGSADTQYF.

This sequence joins TRBV11-2 and TRBJ2-2; the match to TRBD1 covers 7 bases. Germline loops: CDR1 SGHAT, CDR2 FQNNGV. This CDR3 spans 17 amino acids. V lost 1 base and J lost 3; bases outside the gene matches: 8. The CDR3 DNA reads as TGTGCCAGCAGCTTAGCTTTGGCAGGGGGTCACACCGGGGAGCTGTTTTTT. It yields the protein CASSLALAGGHTGELFF.

The chain joins TRBV27 to TRBJ2-3; D is uncertain. Looked up from germline, CDR1 is MNHEY and CDR2 is SMNVEV (reference sequence). The CDR3 extends over 13 amino acids. V was pared by 6 bases and J by 0 bases, with 7 bases between. Here the CDR3 reads CASRSLSTDTQYF. The CDR3 DNA reads as TGTGCCAGCAGGTCCTTGAGCACAGATACGCAGTATTTT.

This chain links TRBV5-1 with TRBJ1-3; 10 bases are shared with TRBD1. CDR1 and CDR2 (germline): SGHRS, YFSETQ. With 3 bases clipped from V and 2 bases from J, the junction kept 2 bases outside the gene matches. This CDR3 comprises 15 residues. Here the CDR3 DNA reads TGCGCCAGCAGCTGGGGGACAGGGGCTGGAAACACCATATATTTT. Protein product: CASSWGTGAGNTIYF.

This sequence joins TRBV5-4 and TRBJ2-5, with TRBD1 matching over 9 bases. CDR3 length equals 17 residues. The V gene's germline CDR1 is SGHNT and CDR2 YYREEE (reference sequence). The V and J ends lost 3 bases and 1 base, in that order; junction bases with no gene match: 10. CDR3 bases: TGTGCCAGCAGCTCCCAGCGGCGGGACAGGGTCCAAGAGACCCAGTACTTC. Translation: CASSSQRRDRVQETQYF. Supplemented by reference TRBV5-4 and TRBJ2-5, the full variable domain reads ETGVTQSPTHLIKTRGQQVTLRCSSQSGHNTVSWYQQALGQGPQFIFQYYREEENGRGNFPPRFSGLQFPNYSSELNVNALELDDSALYLCASSSQRRDRVQETQYFGPGTRLLVL.